The 5 T cell receptor beta chains in this list originate from one sample, sequenced in a study of shared clonotypes between healthy human individuals (dated by TCRdb to 2020 to 2021). The method was the immunoSEQ multiplex PCR assay. Held by TCRdb, this immuneACCESS table contains in-frame sequences only and omits some clones. Under half of the omission traces to an unresolved V gene where checked; the cause of the rest is unknown. Recorded for this sample are roughly 1,500,000 clones; around 98% of them occurred a single time. The ten largest clones take up roughly 0.42% of the sample. The material sequenced was naive CD4+ T cells sorted from blood. The sample's cell subset or site label is to be understood as: CD45RA+ positively selected. Receptor source: a man aged 25 to 40 in good health.

The J gene is TRBJ2-7, the V gene TRBV7-2; 8 bases are a match to TRBD2. The CDR3 is 15 residues long. Trimming at V came to 3 bases and at J to 2 bases, leaving 6 bases not matched to a gene. Germline-derived CDR1 and CDR2 are SGHTA and FQGNSA. CDR3 residues: CASSFDIAGTYEQYF. The CDR3 DNA is TGTGCCAGCAGCTTCGATATAGCGGGAACCTACGAGCAGTACTTC.

The rearrangement links TRBV21-1 to TRBJ2-7; the D call TRBD2 from the table was never checked on the DNA. TRBV21-1 is given as a pseudogene. There are 14 residues in the CDR3. CDR3 sequence reads: CARGTSGSSYEQYF. The CDR3 region has the DNA TGTGCCCGGGGGACTAGCGGGAGTTCCTACGAGCAGTACTTC.

This chain connects TRBV27 to TRBJ2-2; TRBD2 might be the D (5 bases). Looked up from germline, CDR1 is MNHEY and CDR2 is SMNVEV (reference sequence). This CDR3 is built from 14 residues. Trimming left V 5 bases short and J 6 bases short, with 13 bases between. The CDR3 spells CASSPTRRSGELFF. The CDR3 coding sequence is TGTGCCAGCAGTCCGACCAGGAGGTCCGGGGAGCTGTTTTTT.

The V and J genes are TRBV28 and TRBJ2-1; D possibly uses TRBD1 or TRBD2 (5 bases each). The V gene lost 7 bases and the J gene lost 5 bases, with 18 bases spanning the gap. This CDR3 has 15 amino acids. Germline CDR1 and CDR2: MDHEN and SYDVKM. The CDR3: CASTKSGTLDNEQFF. The DNA of the CDR3 is TGTGCCAGCACCAAATCCGGGACCCTTGACAATGAGCAGTTCTTC.

This clone occurred once. The rearrangement uses TRBV28 and TRBJ1-2; 8 nucleotides line up with TRBD1. Losses at the gene ends were 4 bases for V and 2 bases for J; bases not matched to a gene: 3. This CDR3 spans 14 amino acids. The germline gives CDR1 MDHEN, CDR2 SYDVKM. CDR3 bases: TGTGCCAGCAGTTCAAACAGGGGGAACTATGGCTACACCTTC. This sequence encodes CASSSNRGNYGYTF.